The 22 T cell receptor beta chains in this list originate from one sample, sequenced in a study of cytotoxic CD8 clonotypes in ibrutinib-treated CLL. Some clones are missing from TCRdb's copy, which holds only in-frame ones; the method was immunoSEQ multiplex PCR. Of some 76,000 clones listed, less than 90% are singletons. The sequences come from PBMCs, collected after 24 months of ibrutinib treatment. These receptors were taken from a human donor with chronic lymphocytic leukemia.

CDR3 nucleotides: TGTGCCAGCAGTAGGACAGGGCGTTCCGAAAAACTGTTTTTT. Amino acid sequence: CASSRTGRSEKLFF. The V gene is TRBV2, the J gene TRBJ1-4, with TRBD1 matching 8 bases. The CDR3 sequence is 14 residues long. Trimming at V came to 5 bases and at J to 8 bases, leaving 7 bases not matched to a gene. Germline V gene lookup returns CDR1 SNHLY and CDR2 FYNNEI.

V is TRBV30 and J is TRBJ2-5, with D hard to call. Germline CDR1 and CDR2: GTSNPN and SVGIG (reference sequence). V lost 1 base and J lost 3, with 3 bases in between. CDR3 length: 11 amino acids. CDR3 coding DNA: TGTGCCTGGAGTGACAAAGAGACCCAGTACTTC. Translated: CAWSDKETQYF.

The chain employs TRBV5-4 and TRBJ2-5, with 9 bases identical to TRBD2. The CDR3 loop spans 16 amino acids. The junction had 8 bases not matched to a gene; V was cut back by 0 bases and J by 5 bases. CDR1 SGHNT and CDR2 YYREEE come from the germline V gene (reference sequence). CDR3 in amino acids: CASSLGPGLAGETQYF. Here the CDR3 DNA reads TGTGCCAGCAGCTTGGGGCCGGGACTAGCTGGGGAGACCCAGTACTTC.

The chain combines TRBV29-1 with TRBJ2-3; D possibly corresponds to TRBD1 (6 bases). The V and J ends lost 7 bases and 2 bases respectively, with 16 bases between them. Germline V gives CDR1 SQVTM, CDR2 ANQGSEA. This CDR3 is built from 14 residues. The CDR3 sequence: CSALLQGITDTQYF. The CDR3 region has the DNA TGCAGCGCCCTATTACAGGGAATCACAGATACGCAGTATTTT.

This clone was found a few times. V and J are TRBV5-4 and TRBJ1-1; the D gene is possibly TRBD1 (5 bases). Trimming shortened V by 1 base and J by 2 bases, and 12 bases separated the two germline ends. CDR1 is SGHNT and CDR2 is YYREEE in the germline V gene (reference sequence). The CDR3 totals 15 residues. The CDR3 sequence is CASSLPSRVNTEAFF. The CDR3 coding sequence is TGTGCCAGCAGCTTGCCCTCCAGGGTCAACACTGAAGCTTTCTTT.

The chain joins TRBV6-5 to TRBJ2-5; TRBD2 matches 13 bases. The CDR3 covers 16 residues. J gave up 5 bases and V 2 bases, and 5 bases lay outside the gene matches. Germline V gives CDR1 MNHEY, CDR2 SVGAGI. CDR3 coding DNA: TGTGCCAGCAGTTACATACTAGCGGGAGGGCCGGAGACCCAGTACTTC. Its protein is CASSYILAGGPETQYF.

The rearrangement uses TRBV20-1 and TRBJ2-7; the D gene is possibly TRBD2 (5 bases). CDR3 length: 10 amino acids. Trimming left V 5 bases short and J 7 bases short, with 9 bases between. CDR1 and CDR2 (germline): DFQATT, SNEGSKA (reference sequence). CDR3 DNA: TGCAGTGCTTCCCCGGGGGAGCAGTACTTC. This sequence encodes CSASPGEQYF.

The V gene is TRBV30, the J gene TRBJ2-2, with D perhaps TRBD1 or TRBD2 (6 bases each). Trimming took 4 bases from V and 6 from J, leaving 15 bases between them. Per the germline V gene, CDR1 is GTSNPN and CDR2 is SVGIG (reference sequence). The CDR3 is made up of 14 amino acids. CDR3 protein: CAWKGGRTAGELFF. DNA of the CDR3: TGTGCCTGGAAGGGGGGACGTACAGCCGGGGAGCTGTTTTTT.

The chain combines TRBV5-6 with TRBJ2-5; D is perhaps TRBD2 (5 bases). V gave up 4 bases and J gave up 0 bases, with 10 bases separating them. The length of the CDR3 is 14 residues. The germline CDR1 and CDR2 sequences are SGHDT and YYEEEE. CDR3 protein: CASSSDGNQETQYF. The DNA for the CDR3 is TGTGCCAGCAGCAGTGACGGGAACCAAGAGACCCAGTACTTC.

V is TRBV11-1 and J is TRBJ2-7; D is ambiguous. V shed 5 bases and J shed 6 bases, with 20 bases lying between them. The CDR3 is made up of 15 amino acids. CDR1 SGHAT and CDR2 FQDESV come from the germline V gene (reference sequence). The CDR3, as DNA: TGTGCCAGCAGCCCTCGACAAGAAAGGAGAGGCGAGCAGTACTTC. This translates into CASSPRQERRGEQYF.

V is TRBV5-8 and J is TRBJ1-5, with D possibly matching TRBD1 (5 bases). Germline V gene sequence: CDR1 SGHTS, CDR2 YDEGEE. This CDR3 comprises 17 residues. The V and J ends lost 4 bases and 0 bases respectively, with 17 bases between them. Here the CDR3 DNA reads TGTGCCAGCAGCACAAACACAGGAATCTATAGCAATCAGCCCCAGCATTTT. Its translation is CASSTNTGIYSNQPQHF.

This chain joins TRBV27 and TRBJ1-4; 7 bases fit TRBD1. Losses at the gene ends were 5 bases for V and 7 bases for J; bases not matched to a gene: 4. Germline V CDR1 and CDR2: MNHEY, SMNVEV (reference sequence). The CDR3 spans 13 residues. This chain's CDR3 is CASSGTVSEKLFF. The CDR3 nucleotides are TGTGCCAGCAGTGGGACAGTATCTGAAAAACTGTTTTTT.

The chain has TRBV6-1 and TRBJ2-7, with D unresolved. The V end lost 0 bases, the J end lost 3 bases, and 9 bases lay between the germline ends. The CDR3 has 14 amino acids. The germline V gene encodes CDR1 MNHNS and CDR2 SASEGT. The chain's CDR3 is CASSEARQVYEQYF. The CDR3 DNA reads TGTGCCAGCAGTGAAGCGCGGCAAGTCTACGAGCAGTACTTC.

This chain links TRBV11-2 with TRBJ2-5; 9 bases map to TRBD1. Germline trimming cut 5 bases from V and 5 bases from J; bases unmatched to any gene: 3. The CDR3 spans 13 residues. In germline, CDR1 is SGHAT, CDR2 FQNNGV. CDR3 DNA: TGTGCCAGCAGCGGACAGGGGAGCGAGACCCAGTACTTC. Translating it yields CASSGQGSETQYF.

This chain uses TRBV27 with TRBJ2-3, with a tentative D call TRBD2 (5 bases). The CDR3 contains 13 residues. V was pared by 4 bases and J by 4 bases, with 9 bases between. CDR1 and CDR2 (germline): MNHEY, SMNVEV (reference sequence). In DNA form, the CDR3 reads TGTGCCAGCAGTTGGGCCGGGGCAGATACGCAGTATTTT. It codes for CASSWAGADTQYF.

The CDR3 spells CASSSGLAGGYEQYF. The CDR3 bases are TGTGCCAGCAGCTCCGGACTAGCGGGAGGCTACGAGCAGTACTTC. V is TRBV11-2 and J is TRBJ2-7, with 14 bases aligning to TRBD2. Germline CDR1 SGHAT, CDR2 FQNNGV. V lost 4 bases and J lost 3; bases outside the gene matches: 2. The CDR3 is 15 residues long. Full variable domain (missing parts from reference TRBV11-2 and TRBJ2-7): EAGVAQSPRYKIIEKRQSVAFWCNPISGHATLYWYQQILGQGPKLLIQFQNNGVVDDSQLPKDRFSAERLKGVDSTLKIQPAKLEDSAVYLCASSSGLAGGYEQYFGPGTRLTVT.

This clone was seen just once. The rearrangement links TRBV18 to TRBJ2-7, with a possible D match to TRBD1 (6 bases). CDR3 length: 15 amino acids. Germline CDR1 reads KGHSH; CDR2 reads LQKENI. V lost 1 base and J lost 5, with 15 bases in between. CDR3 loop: CASSPQAGAYHEQYF. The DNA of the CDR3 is TGTGCCAGCTCACCACAGGCAGGGGCTTACCACGAGCAGTACTTC.

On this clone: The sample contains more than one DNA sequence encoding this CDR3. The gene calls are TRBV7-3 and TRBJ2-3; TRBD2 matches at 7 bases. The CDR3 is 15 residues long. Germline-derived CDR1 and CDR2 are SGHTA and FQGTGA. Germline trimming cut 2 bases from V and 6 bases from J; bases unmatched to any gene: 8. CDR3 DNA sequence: TGTGCCAGCAGCTTAGAGGGAGGGACGGGGGATACGCAGTATTTT. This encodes CASSLEGGTGDTQYF.

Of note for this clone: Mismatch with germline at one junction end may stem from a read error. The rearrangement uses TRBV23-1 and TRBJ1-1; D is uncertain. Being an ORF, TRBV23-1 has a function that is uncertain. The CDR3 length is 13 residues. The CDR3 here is CASSPRKGPRSIF. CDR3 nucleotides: TGCGCCAGCAGTCCACGAAAAGGCCCGCGGTCGATTTTT.

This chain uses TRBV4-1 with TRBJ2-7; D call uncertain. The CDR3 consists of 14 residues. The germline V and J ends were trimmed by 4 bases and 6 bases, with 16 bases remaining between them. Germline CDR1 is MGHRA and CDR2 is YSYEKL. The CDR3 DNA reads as TGCGCCAGCAGCCCTGGTGGATACTACGGCGAGCAGTACTTC. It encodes CASSPGGYYGEQYF.

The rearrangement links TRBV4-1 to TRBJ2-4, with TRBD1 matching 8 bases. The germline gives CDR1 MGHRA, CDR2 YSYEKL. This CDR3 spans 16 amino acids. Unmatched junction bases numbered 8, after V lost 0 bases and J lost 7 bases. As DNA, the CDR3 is TGCGCCAGCAGCCAAGATCTCAGGGGGCTTTGGAACATTCAGTACTTC. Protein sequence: CASSQDLRGLWNIQYF.

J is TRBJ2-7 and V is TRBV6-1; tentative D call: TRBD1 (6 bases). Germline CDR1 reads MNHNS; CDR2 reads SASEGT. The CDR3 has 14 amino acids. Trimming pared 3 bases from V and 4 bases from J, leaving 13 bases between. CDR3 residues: CASSDGTFDYEQYF. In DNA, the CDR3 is TGTGCCAGCAGTGATGGGACATTTGATTACGAGCAGTACTTC.